This TCR beta chain stems from a study of cytomegalovirus exposure and HLA in healthy donors. Broader study findings: TCR beta sequences reportedly predicted the HLA-A and HLA-B alleles of most subjects accurately. In a later analysis, DRB1 alleles had the most associated TCRs; HLA-C alleles the fewest. The presence/absence work took it that sequencing depth was about the same across donors. Cytomegalovirus-associated TCR beta chains were listed, numbering under 200.

The trim removed 5 bases at V and 1 base at J, leaving 4 bases unmatched. Per germline, CDR1 SGHTA and CDR2 FQGTGA. The CDR3 totals 16 residues. Vbeta (60) and Jbeta (13) primers were used in the PCR. This table comes from immunoSEQ multiplex PCR, and its TCRdb copy is limited to in-frame clones, with some not included. The data show about 180,000 clones, with roughly 80% seen just once and more than 1.1% held by the top ten. Comment on this clone: Its antigen is undetermined.

The J gene is TRBJ2-1, the V gene TRBV7-3; 11 nucleotides match TRBD2. The sample taken for sequencing was PBMCs. This receptor was identified in a girl between 10 and 17 years old in good health and CMV-seropositive. The CDR3 DNA follows: TGTGCCAGCAGCCTAGCGGGAGGTGGGTCCTACAATGAGCAGTTCTTC. Protein sequence: CASSLAGGGSYNEQFF.